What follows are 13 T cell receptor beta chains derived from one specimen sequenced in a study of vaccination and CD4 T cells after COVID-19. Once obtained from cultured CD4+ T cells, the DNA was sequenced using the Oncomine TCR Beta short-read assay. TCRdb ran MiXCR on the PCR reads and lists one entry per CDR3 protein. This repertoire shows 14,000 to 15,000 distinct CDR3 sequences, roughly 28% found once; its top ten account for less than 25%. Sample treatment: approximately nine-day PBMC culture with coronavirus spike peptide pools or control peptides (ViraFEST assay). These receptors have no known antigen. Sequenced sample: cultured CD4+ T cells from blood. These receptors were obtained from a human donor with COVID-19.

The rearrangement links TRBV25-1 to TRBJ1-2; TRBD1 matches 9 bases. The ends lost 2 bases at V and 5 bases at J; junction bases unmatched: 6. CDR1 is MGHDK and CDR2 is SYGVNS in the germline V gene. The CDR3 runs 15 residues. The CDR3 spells CASSEPGQGFYGYTF. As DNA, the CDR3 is TGTGCCAGCAGTGAACCCGGACAGGGGTTTTATGGCTACACCTTC.

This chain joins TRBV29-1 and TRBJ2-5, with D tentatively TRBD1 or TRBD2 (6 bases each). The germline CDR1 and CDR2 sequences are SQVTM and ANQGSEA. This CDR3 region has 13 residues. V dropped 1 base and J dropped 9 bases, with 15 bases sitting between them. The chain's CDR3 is CSVEVRVGGSQYF. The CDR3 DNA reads TGCAGCGTTGAAGTGAGGGTAGGGGGGTCCCAGTACTTC. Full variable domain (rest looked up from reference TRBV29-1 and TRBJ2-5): SAVISQKPSRDICQRGTSLTIQCQVDSQVTMMFWYRQQPGQSLTLIATANQGSEATYESGFVIDKFPISRPNLTFSTLTVSNMSPEDSSIYLCSVEVRVGGSQYFGPGTRLLVL.

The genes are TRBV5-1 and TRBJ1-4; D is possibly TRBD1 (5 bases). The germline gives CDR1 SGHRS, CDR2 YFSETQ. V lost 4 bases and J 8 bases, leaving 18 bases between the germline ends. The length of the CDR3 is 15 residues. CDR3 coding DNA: TGCGCCAGCAGCAGGGGCCCAGGGATTCAGGAAAAACTGTTTTTT. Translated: CASSRGPGIQEKLFF.

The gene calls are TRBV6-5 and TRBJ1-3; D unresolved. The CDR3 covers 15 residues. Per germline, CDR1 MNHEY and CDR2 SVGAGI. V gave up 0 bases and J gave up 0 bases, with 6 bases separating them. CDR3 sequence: CASSYSESSGNTIYF. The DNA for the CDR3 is TGTGCCAGCAGTTACTCGGAGAGCTCTGGAAACACCATATATTTT.

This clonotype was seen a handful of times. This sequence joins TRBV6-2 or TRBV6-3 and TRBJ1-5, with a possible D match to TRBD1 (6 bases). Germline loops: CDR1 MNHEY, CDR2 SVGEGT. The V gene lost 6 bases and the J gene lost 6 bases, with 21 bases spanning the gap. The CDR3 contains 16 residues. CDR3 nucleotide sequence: TGTGCCAGCAGCCGGATATTGGGGGCATTCGGTCAGCCCCAGCATTTT. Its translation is CASSRILGAFGQPQHF.

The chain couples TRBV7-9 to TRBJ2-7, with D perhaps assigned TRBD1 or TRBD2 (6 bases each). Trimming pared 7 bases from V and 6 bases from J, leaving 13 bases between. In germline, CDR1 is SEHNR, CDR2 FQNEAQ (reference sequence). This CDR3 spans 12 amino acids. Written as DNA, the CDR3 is TGTGCCAGCACCCGGGGGCAGGGCGAGCAGTACTTC. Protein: CASTRGQGEQYF.

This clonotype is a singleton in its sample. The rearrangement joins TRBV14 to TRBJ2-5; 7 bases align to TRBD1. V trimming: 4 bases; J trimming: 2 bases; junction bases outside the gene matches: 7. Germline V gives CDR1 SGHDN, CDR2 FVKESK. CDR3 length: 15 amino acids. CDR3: CASSPVWDRQETQYF. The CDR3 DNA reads TGTGCCAGCAGCCCCGTTTGGGACAGACAAGAGACCCAGTACTTC.

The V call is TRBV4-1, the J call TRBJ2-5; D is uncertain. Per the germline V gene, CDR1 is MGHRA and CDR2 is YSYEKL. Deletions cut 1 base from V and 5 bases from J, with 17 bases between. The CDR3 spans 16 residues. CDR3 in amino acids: CASSQGVSDRAETQYF. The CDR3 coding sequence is TGCGCCAGCAGCCAAGGGGTATCGGACCGGGCGGAGACCCAGTACTTC.

CDR3 sequence: CASSTRQGSNQPQHF. The CDR3 region has the DNA TGTGCCAGTAGTACCCGACAGGGTAGCAATCAGCCCCAGCATTTT. The genes are TRBV19 and TRBJ1-5; 7 bases align to TRBD1. Germline-derived CDR1 and CDR2 are LNHDA and SQIVND (reference sequence). This CDR3 region has 15 residues. Trimming cost V 4 bases and J 0 bases; bases outside gene matches: 3.

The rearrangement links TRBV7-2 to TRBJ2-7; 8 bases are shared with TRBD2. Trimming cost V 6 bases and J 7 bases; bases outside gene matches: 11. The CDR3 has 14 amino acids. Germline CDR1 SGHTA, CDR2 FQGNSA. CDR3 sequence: CASRGAAGAGEQYF. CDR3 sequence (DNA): TGTGCCAGCAGGGGGGCAGCGGGGGCCGGTGAGCAGTACTTC.

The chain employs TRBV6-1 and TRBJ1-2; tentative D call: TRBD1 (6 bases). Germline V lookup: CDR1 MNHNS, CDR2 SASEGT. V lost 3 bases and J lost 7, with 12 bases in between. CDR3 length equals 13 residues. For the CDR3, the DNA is TGTGCCAGCAGTGACAGGGGTCGTTTTGGCTACACCTTC. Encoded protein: CASSDRGRFGYTF.

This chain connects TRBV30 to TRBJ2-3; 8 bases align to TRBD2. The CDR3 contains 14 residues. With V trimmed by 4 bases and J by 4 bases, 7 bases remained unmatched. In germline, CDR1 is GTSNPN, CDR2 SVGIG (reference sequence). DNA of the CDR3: TGTGCCTGGACTCTCGGGGGGGTGTCAGATACGCAGTATTTT. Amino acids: CAWTLGGVSDTQYF. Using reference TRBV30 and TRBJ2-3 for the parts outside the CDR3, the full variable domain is SQTIHQWPATLVQPVGSPLSLECTVEGTSNPNLYWYRQAAGRGLQLLFYSVGIGQISSEVPQNLSASRPQDRQFILSSKKLLLSDSGFYLCAWTLGGVSDTQYFGPGTRLTVL.

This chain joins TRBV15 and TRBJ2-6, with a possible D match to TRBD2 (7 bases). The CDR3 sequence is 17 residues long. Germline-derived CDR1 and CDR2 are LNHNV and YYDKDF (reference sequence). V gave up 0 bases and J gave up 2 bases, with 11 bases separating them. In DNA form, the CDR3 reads TGTGCCACCAGCAGAGAAGGGGGAGGGGCTGGGGCCAACGTCCTGACTTTC. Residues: CATSREGGGAGANVLTF.